This T cell receptor beta chain was observed in a study of T cell responses to AZD1222 COVID-19 vaccine. On this clone: Its antigen remains unidentified.

Clones were sequenced by immunoSEQ multiplex PCR, and TCRdb holds only the in-frame ones, with some missing. There are tens of thousands of clones in the sample; 89% occur only once, and around 2% lies in the top ten. Study-wide results and caveats: Clonal diversity may have been underestimated in mostly white British donors.

The germline V gene has CDR1 SGHDN and CDR2 FVKESK. This CDR3 has 16 residues. V shed 0 bases and J shed 7 bases, with 16 bases lying between them. Sequenced here: peripheral blood, sampled on day 0 of AZD1222 vaccination. This chain uses TRBV14 with TRBJ2-1; TRBD1 or TRBD2 may be the D gene (5 bases each). This sequence was found in an adult in good health. The chain's CDR3 is CASSQDVGEGRNEQFF. For the CDR3, the DNA is TGTGCCAGCAGCCAAGATGTCGGAGAGGGGCGTAATGAGCAGTTCTTC.